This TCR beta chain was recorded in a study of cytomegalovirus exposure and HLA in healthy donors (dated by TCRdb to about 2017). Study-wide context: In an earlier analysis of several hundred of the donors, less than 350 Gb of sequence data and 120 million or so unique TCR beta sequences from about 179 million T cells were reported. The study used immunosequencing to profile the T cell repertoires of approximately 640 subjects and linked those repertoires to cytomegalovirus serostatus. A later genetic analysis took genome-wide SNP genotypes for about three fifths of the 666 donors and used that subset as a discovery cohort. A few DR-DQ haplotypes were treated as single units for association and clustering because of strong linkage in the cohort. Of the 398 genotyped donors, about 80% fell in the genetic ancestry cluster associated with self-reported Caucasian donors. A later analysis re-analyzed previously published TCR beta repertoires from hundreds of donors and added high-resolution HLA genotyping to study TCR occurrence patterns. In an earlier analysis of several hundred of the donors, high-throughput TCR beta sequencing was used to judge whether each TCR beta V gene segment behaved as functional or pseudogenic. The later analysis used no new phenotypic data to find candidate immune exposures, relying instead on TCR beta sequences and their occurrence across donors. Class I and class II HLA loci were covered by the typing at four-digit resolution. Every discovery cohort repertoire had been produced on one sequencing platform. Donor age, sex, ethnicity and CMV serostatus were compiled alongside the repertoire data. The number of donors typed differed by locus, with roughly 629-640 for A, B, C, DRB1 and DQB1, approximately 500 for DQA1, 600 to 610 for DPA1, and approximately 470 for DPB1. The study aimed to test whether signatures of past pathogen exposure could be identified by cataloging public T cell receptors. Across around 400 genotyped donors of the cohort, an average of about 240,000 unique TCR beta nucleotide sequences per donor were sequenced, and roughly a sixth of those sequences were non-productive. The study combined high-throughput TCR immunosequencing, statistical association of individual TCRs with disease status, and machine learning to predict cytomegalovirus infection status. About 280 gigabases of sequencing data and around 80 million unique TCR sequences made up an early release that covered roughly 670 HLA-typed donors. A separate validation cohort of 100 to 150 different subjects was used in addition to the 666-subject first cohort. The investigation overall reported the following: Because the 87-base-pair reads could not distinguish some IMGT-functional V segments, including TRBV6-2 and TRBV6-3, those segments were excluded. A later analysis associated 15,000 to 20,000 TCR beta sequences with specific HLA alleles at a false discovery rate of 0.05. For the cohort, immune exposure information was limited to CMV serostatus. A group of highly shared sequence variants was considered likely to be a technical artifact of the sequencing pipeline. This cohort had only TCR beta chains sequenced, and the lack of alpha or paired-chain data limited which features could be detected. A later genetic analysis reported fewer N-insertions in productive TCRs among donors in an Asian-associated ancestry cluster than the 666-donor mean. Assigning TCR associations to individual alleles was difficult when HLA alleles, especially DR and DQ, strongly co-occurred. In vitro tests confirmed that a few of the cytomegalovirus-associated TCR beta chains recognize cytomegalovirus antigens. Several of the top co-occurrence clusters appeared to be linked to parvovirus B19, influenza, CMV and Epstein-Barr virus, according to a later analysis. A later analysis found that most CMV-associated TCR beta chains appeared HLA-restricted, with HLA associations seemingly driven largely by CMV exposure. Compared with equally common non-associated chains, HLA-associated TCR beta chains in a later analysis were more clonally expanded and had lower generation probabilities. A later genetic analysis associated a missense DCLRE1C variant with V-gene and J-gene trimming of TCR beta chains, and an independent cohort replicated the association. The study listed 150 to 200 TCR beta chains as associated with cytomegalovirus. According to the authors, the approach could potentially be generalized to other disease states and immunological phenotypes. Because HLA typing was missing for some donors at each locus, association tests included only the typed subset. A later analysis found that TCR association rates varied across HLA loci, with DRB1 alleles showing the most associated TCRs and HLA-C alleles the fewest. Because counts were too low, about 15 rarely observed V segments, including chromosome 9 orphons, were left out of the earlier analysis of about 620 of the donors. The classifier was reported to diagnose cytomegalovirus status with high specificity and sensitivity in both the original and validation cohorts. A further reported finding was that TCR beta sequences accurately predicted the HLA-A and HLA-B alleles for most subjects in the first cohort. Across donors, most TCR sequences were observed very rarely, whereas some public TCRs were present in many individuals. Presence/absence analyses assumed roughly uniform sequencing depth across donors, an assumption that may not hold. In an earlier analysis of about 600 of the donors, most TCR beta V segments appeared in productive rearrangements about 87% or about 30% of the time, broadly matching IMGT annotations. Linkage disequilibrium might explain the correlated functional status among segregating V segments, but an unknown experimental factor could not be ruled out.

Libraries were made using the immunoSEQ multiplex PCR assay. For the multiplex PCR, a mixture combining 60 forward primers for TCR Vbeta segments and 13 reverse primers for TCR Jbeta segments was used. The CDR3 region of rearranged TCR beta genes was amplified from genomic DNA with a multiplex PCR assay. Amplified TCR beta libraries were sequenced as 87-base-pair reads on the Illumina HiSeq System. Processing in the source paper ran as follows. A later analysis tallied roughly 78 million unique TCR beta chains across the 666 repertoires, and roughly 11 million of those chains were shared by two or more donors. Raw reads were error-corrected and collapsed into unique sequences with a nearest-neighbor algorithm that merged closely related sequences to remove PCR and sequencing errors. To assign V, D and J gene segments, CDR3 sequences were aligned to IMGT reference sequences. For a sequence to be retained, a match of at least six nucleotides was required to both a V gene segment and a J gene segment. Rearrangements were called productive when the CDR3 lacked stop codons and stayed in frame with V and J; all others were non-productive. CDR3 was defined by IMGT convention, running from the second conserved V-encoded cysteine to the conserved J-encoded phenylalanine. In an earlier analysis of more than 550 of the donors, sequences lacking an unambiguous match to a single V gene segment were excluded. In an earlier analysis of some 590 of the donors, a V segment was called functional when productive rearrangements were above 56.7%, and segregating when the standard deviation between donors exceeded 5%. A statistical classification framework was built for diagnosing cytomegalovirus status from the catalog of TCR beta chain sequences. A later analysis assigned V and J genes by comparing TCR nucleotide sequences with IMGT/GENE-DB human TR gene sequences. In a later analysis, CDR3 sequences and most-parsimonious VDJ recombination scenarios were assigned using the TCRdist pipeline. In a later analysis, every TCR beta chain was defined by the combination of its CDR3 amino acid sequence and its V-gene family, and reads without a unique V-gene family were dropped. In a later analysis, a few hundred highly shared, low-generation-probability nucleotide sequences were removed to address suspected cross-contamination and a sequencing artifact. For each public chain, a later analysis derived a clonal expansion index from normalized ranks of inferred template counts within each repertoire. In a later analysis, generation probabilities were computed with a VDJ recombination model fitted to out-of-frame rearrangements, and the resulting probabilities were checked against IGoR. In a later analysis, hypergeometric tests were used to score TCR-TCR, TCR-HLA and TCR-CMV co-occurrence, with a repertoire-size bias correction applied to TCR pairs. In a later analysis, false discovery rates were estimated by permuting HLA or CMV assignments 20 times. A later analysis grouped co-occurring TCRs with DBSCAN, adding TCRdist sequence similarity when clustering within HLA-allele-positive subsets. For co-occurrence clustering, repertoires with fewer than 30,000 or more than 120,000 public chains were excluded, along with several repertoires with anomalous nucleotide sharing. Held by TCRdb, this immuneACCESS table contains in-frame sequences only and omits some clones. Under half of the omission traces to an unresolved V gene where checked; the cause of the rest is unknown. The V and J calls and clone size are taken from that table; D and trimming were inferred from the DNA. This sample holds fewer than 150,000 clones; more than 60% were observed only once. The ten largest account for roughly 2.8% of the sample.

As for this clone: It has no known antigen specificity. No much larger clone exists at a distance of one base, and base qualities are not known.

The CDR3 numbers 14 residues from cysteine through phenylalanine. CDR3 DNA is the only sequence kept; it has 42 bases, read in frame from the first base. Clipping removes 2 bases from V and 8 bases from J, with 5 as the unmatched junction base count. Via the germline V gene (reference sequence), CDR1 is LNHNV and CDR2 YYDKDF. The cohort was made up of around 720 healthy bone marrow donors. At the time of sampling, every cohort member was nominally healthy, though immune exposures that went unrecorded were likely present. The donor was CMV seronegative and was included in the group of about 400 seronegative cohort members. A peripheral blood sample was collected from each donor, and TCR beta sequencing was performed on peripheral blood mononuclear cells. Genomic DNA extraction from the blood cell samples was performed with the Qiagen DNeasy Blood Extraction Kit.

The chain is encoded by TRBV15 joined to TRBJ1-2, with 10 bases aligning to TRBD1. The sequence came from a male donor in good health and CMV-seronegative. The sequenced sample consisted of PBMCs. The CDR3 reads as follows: CATSRRQGAWGYTF. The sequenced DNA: TGTGCCACCAGCAGACGACAGGGGGCCTGGGGCTACACCTTC.